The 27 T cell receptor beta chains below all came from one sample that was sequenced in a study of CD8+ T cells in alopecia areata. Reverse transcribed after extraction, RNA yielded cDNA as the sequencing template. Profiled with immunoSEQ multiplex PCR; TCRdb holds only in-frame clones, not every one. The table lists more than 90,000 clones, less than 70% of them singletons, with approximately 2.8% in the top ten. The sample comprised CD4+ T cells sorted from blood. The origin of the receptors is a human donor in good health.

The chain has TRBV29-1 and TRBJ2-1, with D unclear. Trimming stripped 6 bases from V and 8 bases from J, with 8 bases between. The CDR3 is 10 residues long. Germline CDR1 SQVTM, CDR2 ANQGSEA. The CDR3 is CSVALYEQFF. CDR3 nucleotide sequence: TGCAGCGTCGCTTTATATGAGCAGTTCTTC.

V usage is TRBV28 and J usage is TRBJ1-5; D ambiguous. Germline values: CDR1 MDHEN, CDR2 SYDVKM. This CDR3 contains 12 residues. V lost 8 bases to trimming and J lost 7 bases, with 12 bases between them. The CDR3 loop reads CASLTEGQPQHF. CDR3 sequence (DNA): TGTGCCAGCCTAACCGAAGGGCAGCCCCAGCATTTT.

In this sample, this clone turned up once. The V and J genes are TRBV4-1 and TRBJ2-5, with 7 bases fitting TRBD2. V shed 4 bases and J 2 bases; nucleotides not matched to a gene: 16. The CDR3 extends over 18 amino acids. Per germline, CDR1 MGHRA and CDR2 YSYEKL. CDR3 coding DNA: TGCGCCAGCAGCCCGGGAGAACGCGGGGGATTGATTCAAGAGACCCAGTACTTC. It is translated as CASSPGERGGLIQETQYF.

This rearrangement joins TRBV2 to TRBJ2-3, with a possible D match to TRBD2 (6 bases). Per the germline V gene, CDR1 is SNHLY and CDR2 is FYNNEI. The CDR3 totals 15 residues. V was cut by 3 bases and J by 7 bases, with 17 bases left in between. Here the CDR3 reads CASSDVLARGHTQYF. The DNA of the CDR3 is TGTGCCAGCAGTGATGTTCTAGCGCGGGGACATACGCAGTATTTT.

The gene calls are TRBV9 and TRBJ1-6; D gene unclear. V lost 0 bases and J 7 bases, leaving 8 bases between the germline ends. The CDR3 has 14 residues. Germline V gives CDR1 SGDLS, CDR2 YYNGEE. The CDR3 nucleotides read TGTGCCAGCAGCGTAGCACAGTTCAATTCACCCCTCCACTTT. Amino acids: CASSVAQFNSPLHF.

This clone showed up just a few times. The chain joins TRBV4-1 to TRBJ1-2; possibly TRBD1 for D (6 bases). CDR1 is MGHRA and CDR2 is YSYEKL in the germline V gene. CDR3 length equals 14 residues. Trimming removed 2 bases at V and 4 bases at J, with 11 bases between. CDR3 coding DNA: TGCGCCAGCAGCCAACCGGGACAAATCTATGGCTACACCTTC. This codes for CASSQPGQIYGYTF.

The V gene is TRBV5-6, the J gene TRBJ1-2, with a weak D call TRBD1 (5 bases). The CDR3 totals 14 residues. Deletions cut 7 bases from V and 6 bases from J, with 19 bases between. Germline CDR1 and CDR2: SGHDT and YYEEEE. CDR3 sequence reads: CASVHWPGRNGYTF. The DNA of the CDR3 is TGTGCCAGCGTCCACTGGCCAGGGCGTAATGGCTACACCTTC.

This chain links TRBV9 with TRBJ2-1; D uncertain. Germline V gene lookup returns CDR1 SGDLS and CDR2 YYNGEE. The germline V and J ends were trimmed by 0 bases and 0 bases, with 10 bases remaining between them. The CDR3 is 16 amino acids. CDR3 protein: CASSVGPGSSYNEQFF. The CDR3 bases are TGTGCCAGCAGCGTAGGTCCCGGAAGCTCCTACAATGAGCAGTTCTTC.

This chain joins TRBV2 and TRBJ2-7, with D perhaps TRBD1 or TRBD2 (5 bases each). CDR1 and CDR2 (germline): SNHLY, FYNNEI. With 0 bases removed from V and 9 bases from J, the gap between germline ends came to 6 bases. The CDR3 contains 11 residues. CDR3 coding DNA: TGTGCCAGCAGTGAAGCGGGGACGCAGTACTTC. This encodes CASSEAGTQYF. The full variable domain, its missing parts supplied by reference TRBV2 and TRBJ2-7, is EPEVTQTPSHQVTQMGQEVILRCVPISNHLYFYWYRQILGQKVEFLVSFYNNEISEKSEIFDDQFSVERPDGSNFTLKIRSTKLEDSAMYFCASSEAGTQYFGPGTRLTVT.

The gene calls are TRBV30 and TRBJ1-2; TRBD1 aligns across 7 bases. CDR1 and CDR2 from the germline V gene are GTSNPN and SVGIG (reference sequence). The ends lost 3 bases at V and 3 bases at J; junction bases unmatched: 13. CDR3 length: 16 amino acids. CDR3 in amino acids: CAWRPWGQLPHYGYTF. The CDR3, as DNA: TGTGCCTGGAGGCCTTGGGGACAGCTGCCTCACTATGGCTACACCTTC. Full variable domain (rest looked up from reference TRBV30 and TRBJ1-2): SQTIHQWPATLVQPVGSPLSLECTVEGTSNPNLYWYRQAAGRGLQLLFYSVGIGQISSEVPQNLSASRPQDRQFILSSKKLLLSDSGFYLCAWRPWGQLPHYGYTFGSGTRLTVV.

CDR3 loop: CASSLGPGTNGYTF. The CDR3 DNA reads as TGCGCCAGCAGCTTGGGTCCCGGTACGAATGGCTACACCTTC. The V and J genes are TRBV5-1 and TRBJ1-2; D call uncertain. The CDR3 consists of 14 residues. CDR1 SGHRS and CDR2 YFSETQ come from the germline V gene. V shed 0 bases and J shed 6 bases, with 12 bases lying between them.

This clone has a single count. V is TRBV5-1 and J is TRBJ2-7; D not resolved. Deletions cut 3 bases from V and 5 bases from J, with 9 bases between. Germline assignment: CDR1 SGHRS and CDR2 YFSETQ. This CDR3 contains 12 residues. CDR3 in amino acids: CASSSTRDEQYF. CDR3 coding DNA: TGCGCCAGCAGCTCTACAAGGGACGAGCAGTACTTC.

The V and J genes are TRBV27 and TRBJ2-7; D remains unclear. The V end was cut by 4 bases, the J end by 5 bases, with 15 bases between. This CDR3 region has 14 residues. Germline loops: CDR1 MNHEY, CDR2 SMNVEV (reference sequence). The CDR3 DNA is TGTGCCAGCAGTTGGGCATCATCGCAGAACGAGCAGTACTTC. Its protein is CASSWASSQNEQYF.

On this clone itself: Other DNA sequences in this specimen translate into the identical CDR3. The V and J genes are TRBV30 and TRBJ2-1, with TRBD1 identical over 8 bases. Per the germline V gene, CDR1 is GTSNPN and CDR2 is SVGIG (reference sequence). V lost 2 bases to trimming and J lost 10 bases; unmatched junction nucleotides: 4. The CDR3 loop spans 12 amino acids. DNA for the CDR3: TGTGCCTGGAGTCCCCGGACAGGGGAGCAGTTCTTC. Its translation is CAWSPRTGEQFF.

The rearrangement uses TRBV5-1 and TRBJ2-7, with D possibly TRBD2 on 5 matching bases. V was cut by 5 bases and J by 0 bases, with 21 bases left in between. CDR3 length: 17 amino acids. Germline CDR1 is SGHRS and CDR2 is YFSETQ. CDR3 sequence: CASSPGVDLYLSYEQYF. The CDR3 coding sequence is TGCGCCAGCAGTCCCGGGGTCGACTTATACCTCTCCTACGAGCAGTACTTC.

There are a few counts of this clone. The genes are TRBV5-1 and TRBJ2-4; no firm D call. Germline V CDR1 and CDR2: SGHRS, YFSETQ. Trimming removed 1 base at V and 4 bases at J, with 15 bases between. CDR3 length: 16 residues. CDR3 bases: TGCGCCAGCAGCTTGCCAACAAGTACAGAGAAAAACATTCAGTACTTC. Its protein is CASSLPTSTEKNIQYF.

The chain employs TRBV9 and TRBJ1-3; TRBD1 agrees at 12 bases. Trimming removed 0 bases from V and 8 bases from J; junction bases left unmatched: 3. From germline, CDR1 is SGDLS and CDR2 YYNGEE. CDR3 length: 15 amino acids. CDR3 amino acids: CASSVGGQGAYTIYF. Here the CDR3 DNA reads TGTGCCAGCAGCGTAGGGGGACAGGGGGCCTACACCATATATTTT.

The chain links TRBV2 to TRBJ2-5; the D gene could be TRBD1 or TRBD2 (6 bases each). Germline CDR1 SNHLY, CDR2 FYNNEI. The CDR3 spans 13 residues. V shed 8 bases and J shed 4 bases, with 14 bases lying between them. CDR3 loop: CASCRGPLETQYF. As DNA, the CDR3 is TGTGCCAGCTGCCGGGGGCCGTTAGAGACCCAGTACTTC.

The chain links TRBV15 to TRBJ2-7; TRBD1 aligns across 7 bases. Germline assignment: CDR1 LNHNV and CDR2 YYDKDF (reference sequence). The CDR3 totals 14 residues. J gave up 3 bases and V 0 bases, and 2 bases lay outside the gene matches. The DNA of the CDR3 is TGTGCCACCAGCAGAGAGACAGGGATCTACGAGCAGTACTTC. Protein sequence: CATSRETGIYEQYF.

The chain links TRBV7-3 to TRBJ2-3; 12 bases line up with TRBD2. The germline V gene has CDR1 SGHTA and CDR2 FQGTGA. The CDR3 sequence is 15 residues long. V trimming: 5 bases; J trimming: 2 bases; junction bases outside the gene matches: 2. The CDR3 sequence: CASSRLAGDTDTQYF. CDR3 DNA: TGTGCCAGCAGCAGACTAGCGGGGGACACAGATACGCAGTATTTT.

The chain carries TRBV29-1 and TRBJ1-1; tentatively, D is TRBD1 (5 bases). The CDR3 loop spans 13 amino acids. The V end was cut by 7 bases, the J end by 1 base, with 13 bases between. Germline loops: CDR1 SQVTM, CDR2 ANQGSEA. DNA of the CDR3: TGCAGCGGAAGTGGGGGAGAGAACACTGAAGCTTTCTTT. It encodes CSGSGGENTEAFF.

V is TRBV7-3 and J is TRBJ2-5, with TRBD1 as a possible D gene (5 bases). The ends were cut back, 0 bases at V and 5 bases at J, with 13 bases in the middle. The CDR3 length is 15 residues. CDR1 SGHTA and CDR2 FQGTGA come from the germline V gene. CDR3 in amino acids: CASSLTGLGVETQYF. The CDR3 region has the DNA TGTGCCAGCAGCTTAACCGGATTAGGGGTGGAGACCCAGTACTTC.

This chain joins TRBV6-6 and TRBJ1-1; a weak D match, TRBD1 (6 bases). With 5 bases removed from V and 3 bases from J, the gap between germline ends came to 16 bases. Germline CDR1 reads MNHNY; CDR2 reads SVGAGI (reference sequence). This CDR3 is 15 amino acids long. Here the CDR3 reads CASSPLGGADTEAFF. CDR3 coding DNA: TGTGCCAGCAGTCCCCTGGGGGGGGCGGACACTGAAGCTTTCTTT.

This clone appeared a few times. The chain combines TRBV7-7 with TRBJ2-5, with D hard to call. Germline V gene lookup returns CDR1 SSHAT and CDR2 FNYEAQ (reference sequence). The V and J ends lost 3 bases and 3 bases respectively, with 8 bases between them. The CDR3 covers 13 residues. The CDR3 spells CASSFGYEETQYF. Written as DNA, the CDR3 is TGTGCCAGCAGCTTTGGATACGAAGAGACCCAGTACTTC.

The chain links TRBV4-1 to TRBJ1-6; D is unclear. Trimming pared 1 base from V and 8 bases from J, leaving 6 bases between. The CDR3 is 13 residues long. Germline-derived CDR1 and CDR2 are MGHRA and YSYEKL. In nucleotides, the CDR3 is TGCGCCAGCAGCCAAGTAATGGATTCACCCCTCCACTTT. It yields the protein CASSQVMDSPLHF.

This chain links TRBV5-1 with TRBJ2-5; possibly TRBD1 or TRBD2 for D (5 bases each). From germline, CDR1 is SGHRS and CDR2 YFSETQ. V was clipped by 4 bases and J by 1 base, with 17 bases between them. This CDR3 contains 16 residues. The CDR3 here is CASSVGDLRVQETQYF. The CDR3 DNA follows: TGCGCCAGCAGCGTGGGGGACCTTCGGGTCCAAGAGACCCAGTACTTC. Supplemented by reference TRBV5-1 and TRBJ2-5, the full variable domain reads KAGVTQTPRYLIKTRGQQVTLSCSPISGHRSVSWYQQTPGQGLQFLFEYFSETQRNKGNFPGRFSGRQFSNSRSEMNVSTLELGDSALYLCASSVGDLRVQETQYFGPGTRLLVL.

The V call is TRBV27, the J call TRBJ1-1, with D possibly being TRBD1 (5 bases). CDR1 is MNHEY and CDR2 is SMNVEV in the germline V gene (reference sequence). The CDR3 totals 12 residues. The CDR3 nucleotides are TGTGCGCGGGACCTCCCGGACACTGAAGCTTTCTTT. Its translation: CARDLPDTEAFF.